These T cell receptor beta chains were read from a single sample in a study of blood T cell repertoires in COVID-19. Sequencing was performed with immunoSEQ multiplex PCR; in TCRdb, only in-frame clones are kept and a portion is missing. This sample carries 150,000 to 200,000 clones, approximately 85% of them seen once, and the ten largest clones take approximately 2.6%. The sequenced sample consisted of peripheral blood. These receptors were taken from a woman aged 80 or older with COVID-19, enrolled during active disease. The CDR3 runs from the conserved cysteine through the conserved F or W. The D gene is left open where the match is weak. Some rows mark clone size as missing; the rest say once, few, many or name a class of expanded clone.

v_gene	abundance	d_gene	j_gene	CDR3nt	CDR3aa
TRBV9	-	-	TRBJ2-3	TGTGCCAGCAGCGTAGCCCTGGACAGTTTCACAGATACGCAGTATTTT	CASSVALDSFTDTQYF
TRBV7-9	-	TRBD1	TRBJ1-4	TGTGCCAGCAGCTACCAGGGGGCGGGTGAAAAACTGTTTTTT	CASSYQGAGEKLFF
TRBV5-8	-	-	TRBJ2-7	TGTGCCAGCAGTACCGCACAGGGCCGATACTACGAGCAGTACTTC	CASSTAQGRYYEQYF
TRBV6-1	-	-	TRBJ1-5	TGTGCCAGCAGTGAAACAGGCCCCACGCCCCAGCATTTT	CASSETGPTPQHF
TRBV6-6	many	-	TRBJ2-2	TGTGCCAGCAGCCCAGGCCCCGGGGAGCTGTTTTTT	CASSPGPGELFF
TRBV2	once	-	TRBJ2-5	TGTGCCAGCAGTGATAGGGGCCAAGAGACCCAGTACTTC	CASSDRGQETQYF
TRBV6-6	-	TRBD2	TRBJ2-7	TGTGCCAGCAGTACGGGACTAGCGGGAGTTCGGAACGAGCAGTACTTC	CASSTGLAGVRNEQYF
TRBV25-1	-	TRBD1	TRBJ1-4	TGTGCCAGCGGGGACAGGGAGGTTGAAAAACTGTTTTTT	CASGDREVEKLFF
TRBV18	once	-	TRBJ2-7	TGTGCCAGCTCACCCACCGTGGGTCTAGGAATTAGCTACGAGCAGTACTTC	CASSPTVGLGISYEQYF
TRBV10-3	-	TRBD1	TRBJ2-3	TGTGCCATTCGGGACAGGGTAGGGGTCACAGATACGCAGTATTTT	CAIRDRVGVTDTQYF
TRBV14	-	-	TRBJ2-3	TGTGCCAGCAGCCAAGCGACAGATACGCAGTATTTT	CASSQATDTQYF
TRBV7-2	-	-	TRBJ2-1	TGTGCCAGCAGCTTAGGTCAAAACAATGAGCAGTTCTTC	CASSLGQNNEQFF
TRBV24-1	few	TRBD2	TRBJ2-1	TGTGCCACCAGTGATTCGGGACTAGCGAGGCGGTGGGAGCAGTTCTTC	CATSDSGLARRWEQFF
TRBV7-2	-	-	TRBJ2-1	TGTGCCAGCAGCTTACGGAGGGAGTCCTACAATGAGCAGTTCTTC	CASSLRRESYNEQFF
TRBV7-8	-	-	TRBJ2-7	TGTGCCAGCAGCTTATCGCGGTACCAAACCTACGAGCAGTACTTC	CASSLSRYQTYEQYF
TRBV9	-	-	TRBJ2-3	TGTGCCAGCAGCGTAGTTAACACAGATACGCAGTATTTT	CASSVVNTDTQYF
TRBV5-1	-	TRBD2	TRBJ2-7	TGCGCCAGCAGCTTTGTACTAGCGGGAGGGCCTCACGAGCAGTACTTC	CASSFVLAGGPHEQYF
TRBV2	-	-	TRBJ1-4	TGTGCCAGCAGTGTACAGGGTAATGAAAAACTGTTTTTT	CASSVQGNEKLFF
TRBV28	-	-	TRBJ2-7	TGTGCCAGCACGCCGGGCGGGAAAGTCTACGAGCAGTACTTC	CASTPGGKVYEQYF
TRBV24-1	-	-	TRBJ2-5	TGTGCCACCAGTGATCAATCCGGACAGTACCAAGAGACCCAGTACTTC	CATSDQSGQYQETQYF
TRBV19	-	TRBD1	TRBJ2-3	TGTGCCAGTAGTGGACAGGGCACAGATACGCAGTATTTT	CASSGQGTDTQYF
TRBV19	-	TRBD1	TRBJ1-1	TGTGCCAGTAGTACGACAGGGAAGGGGCCAGGTGAAGCTTTCTTT	CASSTTGKGPGEAFF
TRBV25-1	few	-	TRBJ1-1	TGTGCCAGCAGTGAATACAAGGGGTACACTGAAGCTTTCTTT	CASSEYKGYTEAFF
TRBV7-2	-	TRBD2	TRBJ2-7	TGTGCCAGCAGCTCGACTAGCGGGCCCTACGAGCAGTACTTC	CASSSTSGPYEQYF
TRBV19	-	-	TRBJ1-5	TGTGCCAGTAGTATAGGGCAGGGCAGCAATCAGCCCCAGCATTTT	CASSIGQGSNQPQHF
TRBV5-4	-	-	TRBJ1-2	TGTGCCAGCAGCTCCTCCGGGACATATGGCTACACCTTC	CASSSSGTYGYTF
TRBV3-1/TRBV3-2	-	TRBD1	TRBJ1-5	TGTGCCAGCAGCCAAGGGAGGGGGCGCGGTCAGCCCCAGCATTTT	CASSQGRGRGQPQHF
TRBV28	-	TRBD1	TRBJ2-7	TGTGCCAGCCCCCCAGCCGGGACAGGGTTCACCTACGAGCAGTACTTC	CASPPAGTGFTYEQYF
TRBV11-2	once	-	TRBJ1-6	TGTGCCAGCAGCTTCCCTTGGAGGGTAAGGGGTAATTCACCCCTCCACTTT	CASSFPWRVRGNSPLHF
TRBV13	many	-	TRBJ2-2	TGTGCCAGCAACCCGGACAGGAACACCGGGGAGCTGTTTTTT	CASNPDRNTGELFF
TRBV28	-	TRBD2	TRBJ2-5	TGTGCCAGCAGTTTTTTGGGGGCAGCTAGCGGGACCCAAGAGACCCAGTACTTC	CASSFLGAASGTQETQYF
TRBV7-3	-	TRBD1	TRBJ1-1	TGTGCCAGCAGCGAACAGGGGGTTGGCACTGAAGCTTTCTTT	CASSEQGVGTEAFF
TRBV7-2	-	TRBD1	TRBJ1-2	TGTGCCAGCAGCTTAGTGGGACAGATGGGCTACACCTTC	CASSLVGQMGYTF
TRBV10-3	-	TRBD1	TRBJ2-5	TGTGCCATCAGCCAGACAGGGTCTCTGGAGACCCAGTACTTC	CAISQTGSLETQYF
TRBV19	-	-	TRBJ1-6	TGTGCCAGCCGTAGTACCTTTAATTCACCCCTCCACTTT	CASRSTFNSPLHF
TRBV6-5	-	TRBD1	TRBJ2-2	TGTGCCAGCATTTATCCCTACAGGGGGAGGACCGGGGAGCTGTTTTTT	CASIYPYRGRTGELFF
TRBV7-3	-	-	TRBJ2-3	TGTGCCAGCAGCGTCGCAGGGTCAGATACGCAGTATTTT	CASSVAGSDTQYF
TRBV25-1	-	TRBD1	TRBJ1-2	TGTGCCAGCAGCCCGTCCGGGACAGGCCCGTATGGCTACACCTTC	CASSPSGTGPYGYTF
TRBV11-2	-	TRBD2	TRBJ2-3	TGTGCCAGCAGACTCAGAGTTTTGGATGCGGGAGAGCGCACGCAGTATTTT	CASRLRVLDAGERTQYF
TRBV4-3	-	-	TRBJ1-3	TGCGCCAGCAGCCAAGACGCCTCAGGGGCTCCTGGAAACACCATATATTTT	CASSQDASGAPGNTIYF
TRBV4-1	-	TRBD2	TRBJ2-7	TGCGCCAGCAGCCAAGATCCGGGGGGGACCTACGAGCAGTACTTC	CASSQDPGGTYEQYF
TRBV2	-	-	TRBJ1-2	TGTGCCAGCAGTGAGGACAGACAAGCCTCTAACTATGGCTACACCTTC	CASSEDRQASNYGYTF
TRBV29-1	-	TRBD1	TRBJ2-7	TGCAGCGTTGCTACAGGGGAGTACTACGAGCAGTACTTC	CSVATGEYYEQYF
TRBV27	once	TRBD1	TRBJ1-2	TGTGCCAGCAGTTGGGACAGGGCCAGTGGAGGCTACACCTTC	CASSWDRASGGYTF
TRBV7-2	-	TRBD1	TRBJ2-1	TGTGCCAGCAGTCATAATTCGGGACAGGGGGACAATGAGCAGTTCTTC	CASSHNSGQGDNEQFF
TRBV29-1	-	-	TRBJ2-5	TGCAGCCCTACAATAGGAGGGCGGGAGACCCAGTACTTC	CSPTIGGRETQYF
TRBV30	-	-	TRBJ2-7	TGTGCCTGGAGCGCTACCACCCTCCTACCGTTCAACGAGCAGTACTTC	CAWSATTLLPFNEQYF
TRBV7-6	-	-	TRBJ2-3	TGTGCCAGCAGCTTAGTAGCCCTAGCTGCAGATACGCAGTATTTT	CASSLVALAADTQYF